The 25 T cell receptor beta chains below all came from one sample that was sequenced in a study of PD-1 blockade in classical Hodgkin lymphoma. Clones were sequenced by immunoSEQ multiplex PCR, and TCRdb holds only the in-frame ones, with some missing. The profile shows tens of thousands of clones, just over 90% of them singletons. The time point denotes: cycle 4 day 1 (C4D1), after five to seven weeks of nivolumab. Brentuximab vedotin exposure varied, and every patient relapsed after autologous stem cell transplantation. Sequencing used peripheral blood mononuclear cells (PBMCs), obtained before the fourth cycle of nivolumab. These TCRs come from a human donor with classical Hodgkin lymphoma.

The CDR3 region is CASSYSVSGGPYEQYF. CDR3 sequence (DNA): TGTGCCAGCAGTTACTCGGTTAGCGGGGGCCCCTACGAGCAGTACTTC. This chain uses TRBV6-5 with TRBJ2-7; 9 bases agree with TRBD2. CDR3 size: 16 residues. The germline V gene encodes CDR1 MNHEY and CDR2 SVGAGI. V gave up 0 bases and J gave up 2 bases; unmatched junction bases: 5.

J is TRBJ1-2 and V is TRBV7-9, with a weak D call TRBD1 (6 bases). V lost 6 bases, J lost 0 bases, and 23 bases lay in between. Germline CDR1 reads SEHNR; CDR2 reads FQNEAQ (reference sequence). CDR3 size: 18 residues. CDR3 sequence (DNA): TGTGCCAGCAGTCGACAGGCTACTCCTCTACTAGCTAACTATGGCTACACCTTC. Its protein product is CASSRQATPLLANYGYTF.

Here the CDR3 DNA reads TGTGCCAGCATTGGGGCTCTGAGCGGCTACACCTTC. This encodes CASIGALSGYTF. The chain has TRBV6-1 and TRBJ1-2, with a weak D call TRBD1 (5 bases). Trimming shortened V by 7 bases and J by 8 bases, and 14 bases separated the two germline ends. The CDR3 length is 12 residues. Germline V CDR1 and CDR2: MNHNS, SASEGT.

This chain uses TRBV18 with TRBJ2-7; D assignment may be TRBD1 or TRBD2 (5 bases each). This CDR3 is built from 13 residues. Looked up from germline, CDR1 is KGHSH and CDR2 is LQKENI. Trimming took off 3 bases at V and 3 bases at J, with 9 bases between the two ends. CDR3 DNA: TGTGCCAGCTCACCCCGGGGCAGCTACGAGCAGTACTTC. It encodes CASSPRGSYEQYF.

The chain joins TRBV19 to TRBJ1-1; D possibly corresponds to TRBD1 (5 bases). The CDR3 extends over 14 amino acids. Germline lookup yields CDR1 LNHDA and CDR2 SQIVND (reference sequence). The V gene lost 4 bases and the J gene lost 2 bases, with 11 bases spanning the gap. The CDR3 DNA follows: TGTGCCAGTAGTAGCAGGGTCTACAACACTGAAGCTTTCTTT. This encodes CASSSRVYNTEAFF.

The chain combines TRBV10-2 with TRBJ1-6; D is ambiguous. CDR3 size: 13 residues. CDR1 WSHSY and CDR2 SAAADI come from the germline V gene. V lost 3 bases and J lost 8, with 8 bases in between. In DNA, the CDR3 is TGCGCCAGCAGTGACAGGTGGGATTCACCCCTCCACTTT. It translates to CASSDRWDSPLHF.

This chain uses TRBV10-3 with TRBJ1-3; D gene uncertain. The CDR3 spans 14 residues. V dropped 4 bases and J dropped 8 bases, with 15 bases sitting between them. Germline V gives CDR1 ENHRY, CDR2 SYGVKD. The DNA of the CDR3 is TGTGCCATCAGTGGAGCGAACACGGCGGACACCATATATTTT. This codes for CAISGANTADTIYF.

The chain combines TRBV21-1 with TRBJ1-1. TRBV21-1 is designated a pseudogene. This CDR3 is 13 amino acids long. This CDR3 reads CASSNDRRLEAFF. CDR3 DNA: TGTGCCAGCAGCAACGATAGGAGATTAGAAGCTTTCTTT.

The chain uses TRBV6-5 and TRBJ2-7; 7 nucleotides agree with TRBD1. The CDR3 spans 16 residues. Per germline, CDR1 MNHEY and CDR2 SVGAGI. The V and J ends lost 3 bases and 2 bases, in that order; junction bases with no gene match: 10. CDR3 nucleotides: TGTGCCAGCAGTTATGAGGCCGGGACAGTTACCTACGAGCAGTACTTC. Translation gives CASSYEAGTVTYEQYF.

The rearrangement uses TRBV7-6 and TRBJ2-7; TRBD1 or TRBD2 may be the D gene (5 bases each). Trimming left V 2 bases short and J 4 bases short, with 18 bases between. CDR1 and CDR2 (germline): SGHVS, FNYEAQ. The length of the CDR3 is 16 residues. CDR3 sequence reads: CASSLPPGTATYEQYF. CDR3 in DNA: TGTGCCAGCAGCTTACCCCCAGGGACGGCTACGTACGAGCAGTACTTC.

This chain links TRBV9 with TRBJ1-2; 9 bases align to TRBD1. Germline lookup yields CDR1 SGDLS and CDR2 YYNGEE. The CDR3 runs 15 residues. Germline trimming cut 0 bases from V and 7 bases from J; bases unmatched to any gene: 7. CDR3 region: CASSVEDRGVGGYTF. Written as DNA, the CDR3 is TGTGCCAGCAGCGTAGAAGACAGGGGGGTTGGTGGCTACACCTTC. Full variable domain (remainder filled in from reference TRBV9 and TRBJ1-2): DSGVTQTPKHLITATGQRVTLRCSPRSGDLSVYWYQQSLDQGLQFLIQYYNGEERAKGNILERFSAQQFPDLHSELNLSSLELGDSALYFCASSVEDRGVGGYTFGSGTRLTVV.

V and J are TRBV6-1 and TRBJ2-3; the D call may be TRBD1 or TRBD2 (5 bases each). The CDR3 runs to 14 residues. Germline V lookup: CDR1 MNHNS, CDR2 SASEGT. Between the trimmed V and J ends, which lost 3 bases and 6 bases, there was a span of 13 bases. The CDR3 sequence: CASSDRSGSDTQYF. The CDR3 nucleotides are TGTGCCAGCAGTGATAGGTCAGGGAGCGATACGCAGTATTTT.

The chain couples TRBV30 to TRBJ1-1, with D uncertain. CDR3 length equals 14 residues. Per germline, CDR1 GTSNPN and CDR2 SVGIG (reference sequence). Trimming took 0 bases from V and 4 from J, leaving 12 bases between them. CDR3 in amino acids: CAWSVLTGITEAFF. As DNA, the CDR3 is TGTGCCTGGAGTGTTCTAACGGGAATCACTGAAGCTTTCTTT.

V is TRBV9 and J is TRBJ2-5, with D perhaps TRBD1 (6 bases). This CDR3 has 17 residues. Germline CDR1 SGDLS, CDR2 YYNGEE. V dropped 0 bases and J dropped 5 bases, with 20 bases sitting between them. CDR3 sequence reads: CASSVDGALNRGETQYF. As DNA, the CDR3 is TGTGCCAGCAGCGTAGATGGCGCGCTAAATAGGGGGGAGACCCAGTACTTC.

This rearrangement joins TRBV4-3 to TRBJ1-1; no reliable D call. V lost 4 bases, J lost 0 bases, and 9 bases lay in between. Germline-derived CDR1 and CDR2 are LGHNA and YSLEER. The CDR3 covers 14 residues. CDR3 DNA: TGCGCCAGCAGCCCGAGAATAATGAACACTGAAGCTTTCTTT. Protein product: CASSPRIMNTEAFF.

The chain employs TRBV7-2 and TRBJ2-1; 10 bases line up with TRBD2. Per the germline V gene, CDR1 is SGHTA and CDR2 is FQGNSA. This CDR3 spans 19 amino acids. V lost 4 bases, J lost 4 bases, and 16 bases stayed unmatched. In nucleotides, the CDR3 is TGTGCCAGCAGCTACTCCGGGACAGTTGAGCGGGGGGGTTACAATGAGCAGTTCTTC. This codes for CASSYSGTVERGGYNEQFF.

The genes are TRBV6-5 and TRBJ2-7; the match to TRBD1 covers 7 bases. Unmatched junction bases numbered 5, after V lost 6 bases and J lost 3 bases. The CDR3 sequence is 13 residues long. Germline V CDR1 and CDR2: MNHEY, SVGAGI. The CDR3 DNA is TGTGCCAGCAGGCGACAGGGAAACTACGAGCAGTACTTC. Its translation is CASRRQGNYEQYF.

The rearrangement links TRBV11-2 to TRBJ2-7, with 11 positions matching TRBD2. CDR1 and CDR2 from the germline V gene are SGHAT and FQNNGV. V lost 6 bases and J lost 5; bases outside the gene matches: 9. The CDR3 spans 15 residues. The CDR3: CASRGLAGGPHEQYF. CDR3 DNA: TGTGCCAGCAGGGGATTAGCGGGGGGGCCCCACGAGCAGTACTTC. Together with reference TRBV11-2 and TRBJ2-7, the CDR3 gives the full variable domain: EAGVAQSPRYKIIEKRQSVAFWCNPISGHATLYWYQQILGQGPKLLIQFQNNGVVDDSQLPKDRFSAERLKGVDSTLKIQPAKLEDSAVYLCASRGLAGGPHEQYFGPGTRLTVT.

This clone was recorded a few times. The genes are TRBV19 and TRBJ1-2, with TRBD1 as a possible D gene (5 bases). The germline CDR1 and CDR2 sequences are LNHDA and SQIVND (reference sequence). Trimming took 9 bases from V and 2 from J, leaving 16 bases between them. The CDR3 runs 14 residues. This chain's CDR3 is CASNLGGGNYGYTF. In DNA form, the CDR3 reads TGTGCCAGCAATCTGGGCGGGGGGAACTATGGCTACACCTTC.

This clone was seen once. V usage is TRBV7-9 and J usage is TRBJ2-2, with D perhaps being TRBD1 or TRBD2 (5 bases each). The CDR3 is 15 amino acids. The germline V and J ends were trimmed by 5 bases and 6 bases, with 16 bases remaining between them. Germline CDR1 reads SEHNR; CDR2 reads FQNEAQ (reference sequence). Here the CDR3 DNA reads TGTGCCAGCAGCCTCCGGGACCGCTTAGCCGGGGAGCTGTTTTTT. Translating it yields CASSLRDRLAGELFF.

V usage is TRBV19 and J usage is TRBJ2-2, with D perhaps TRBD1 or TRBD2 (5 bases each). CDR3 length: 13 amino acids. The germline V gene encodes CDR1 LNHDA and CDR2 SQIVND (reference sequence). The V and J ends lost 3 bases and 5 bases respectively, with 7 bases between them. The CDR3 DNA reads as TGTGCCAGTAGTATGGGGGTAACCGGGGAGCTGTTTTTT. Translation gives CASSMGVTGELFF. The full variable domain, completed using reference TRBV19 and TRBJ2-2, is DGGITQSPKYLFRKEGQNVTLSCEQNLNHDAMYWYRQDPGQGLRLIYYSQIVNDFQKGDIAEGYSVSREKKESFPLTVTSAQKNPTAFYLCASSMGVTGELFFGEGSRLTVL.

The CDR3 loop reads CASGLPSGEITDTQYF. The CDR3 coding sequence is TGTGCCAGCGGCCTCCCCAGCGGAGAGATCACAGATACGCAGTATTTT. The V gene is TRBV7-9, the J gene TRBJ2-3, with D possibly being TRBD2 (5 bases). Between the trimmed V and J ends, which lost 8 bases and 2 bases, there was a span of 20 bases. This CDR3 is built from 16 residues. CDR1 SEHNR and CDR2 FQNEAQ come from the germline V gene (reference sequence).

The V and J genes are TRBV5-5 and TRBJ2-3; 10 positions match TRBD2. The CDR3 is 16 residues long. V lost 4 bases to trimming and J lost 2 bases; unmatched junction nucleotides: 7. Germline CDR1 reads SGHKS; CDR2 reads YYEKEE (reference sequence). The CDR3 DNA follows: TGTGCCAGCAGCACCCCTAGCGGGGGTTTCACAGATACGCAGTATTTT. Translated: CASSTPSGGFTDTQYF.

This chain joins TRBV4-3 and TRBJ2-7; D is possibly TRBD1 or TRBD2 (5 bases each). Per germline, CDR1 LGHNA and CDR2 YSLEER. The CDR3 has 14 residues. The V gene lost 3 bases and the J gene lost 2 bases, with 11 bases spanning the gap. CDR3 nucleotide sequence: TGCGCCAGCAGCCACGGGACGGGCACCTACGAGCAGTACTTC. Residues: CASSHGTGTYEQYF.

A word on this clone: Its ends do not fully match the called genes, so a read error is possible. This chain connects TRBV2 to TRBJ1-3; TRBD1 agrees at 7 bases. This CDR3 spans 15 amino acids. Germline values: CDR1 SNHLY, CDR2 FYNNEI. The CDR3 is CASTEGRGRWKHHIF. The DNA of the CDR3 is TGTGCCAGCACCGAGGGCAGGGGGAGGTGGAAACACCATATATTT. Full variable domain (rest looked up from reference TRBV2 and TRBJ1-3): EPEVTQTPSHQVTQMGQEVILRCVPISNHLYFYWYRQILGQKVEFLVSFYNNEISEKSEIFDDQFSVERPDGSNFTLKIRSTKLEDSAMYFCASTEGRGRWKHHIFGEGSWLTVV.